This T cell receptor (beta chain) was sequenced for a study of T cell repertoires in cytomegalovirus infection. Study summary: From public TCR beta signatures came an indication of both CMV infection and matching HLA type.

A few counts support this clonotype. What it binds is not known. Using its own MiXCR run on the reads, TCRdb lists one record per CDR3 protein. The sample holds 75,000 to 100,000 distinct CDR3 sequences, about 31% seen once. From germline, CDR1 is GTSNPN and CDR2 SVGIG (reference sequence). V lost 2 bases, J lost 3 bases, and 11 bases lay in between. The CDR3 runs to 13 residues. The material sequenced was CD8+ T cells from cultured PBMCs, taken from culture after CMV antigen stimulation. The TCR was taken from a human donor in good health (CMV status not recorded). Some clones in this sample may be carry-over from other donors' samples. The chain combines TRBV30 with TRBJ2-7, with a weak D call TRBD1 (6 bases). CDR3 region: CAWSWDIGYEQYF. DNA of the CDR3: TGTGCCTGGAGTTGGGACATCGGCTACGAGCAGTACTTC. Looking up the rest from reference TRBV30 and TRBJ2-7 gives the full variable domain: SQTIHQWPATLVQPVGSPLSLECTVEGTSNPNLYWYRQAAGRGLQLLFYSVGIGQISSEVPQNLSASRPQDRQFILSSKKLLLSDSGFYLCAWSWDIGYEQYFGPGTRLTVT.